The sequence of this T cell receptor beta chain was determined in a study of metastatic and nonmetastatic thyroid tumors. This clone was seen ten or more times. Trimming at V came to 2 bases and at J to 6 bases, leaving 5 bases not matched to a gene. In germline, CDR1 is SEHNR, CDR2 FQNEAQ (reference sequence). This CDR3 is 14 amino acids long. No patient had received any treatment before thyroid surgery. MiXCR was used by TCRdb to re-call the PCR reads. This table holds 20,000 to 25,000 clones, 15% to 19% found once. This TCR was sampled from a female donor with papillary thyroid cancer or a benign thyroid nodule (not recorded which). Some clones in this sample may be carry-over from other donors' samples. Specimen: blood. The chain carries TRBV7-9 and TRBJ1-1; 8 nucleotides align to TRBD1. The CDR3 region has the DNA TGTGCCAGCAGCTTACCCCAGGGGGCTGCTGAAGCTTTCTTT. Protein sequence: CASSLPQGAAEAFF.